This T cell receptor beta chain was sequenced for a study of CD8 T cells in ankylosing spondylitis. Only a few counts were recorded for this clonotype. TCRdb ran MiXCR on the 5' RACE reads and lists one entry per CDR3 protein. The sample carries some 130,000 distinct CDR3 sequences, roughly 8.3% recorded once. The sequence came from a male donor with ankylosing spondylitis. Sequencing was performed on synovial fluid, either unsorted or a sorted T cell fraction (not recorded which).

CDR3 sequence reads: CASSLAGQVGYEQYF. CDR3 coding DNA: TGTGCCAGCAGCTTAGCGGGACAGGTCGGCTACGAGCAGTACTTC. The chain couples TRBV7-2 to TRBJ2-7, with 8 bases fitting TRBD1. This CDR3 has 15 residues. Germline assignment: CDR1 SGHTA and CDR2 FQGNSA. Trimming cost V 0 bases and J 3 bases; bases outside gene matches: 4.